Given below is one T cell receptor (beta chain) in context. The sample originates from a study of blood T cell repertoires in COVID-19. Across the study: Whether acute or convalescent, the COVID-19 samples came from the United States, Italy and Spain. T cells, B-cell-depleted T cells, or PBMCs provided the cDNA or gDNA that served as material.

Per the original data handling: It was from reference gene primer amplification that nucleated cell counts were estimated. TCRdb's table, derived via immunoSEQ multiplex PCR, lists solely in-frame clones and lacks some. V, J and clone size are those of that table, while D and trimming were read from the DNA. The repertoire holds approximately 47,000 clones, with over 85% as singletons. CDR1 WSHSY and CDR2 SAAADI come from the germline V gene. V was pared by 3 bases and J by 0 bases, with 10 bases between. The CDR3 totals 15 residues. The V gene is TRBV10-2, the J gene TRBJ2-3; D call uncertain. Sample: peripheral blood. The TCR was taken from an older man with active COVID-19. CDR3 protein: CASSEYATSTDTQYF. As DNA, the CDR3 is TGCGCCAGCAGTGAATACGCTACTAGCACAGATACGCAGTATTTT.